Ten or more counts support the clone carrying this T cell receptor beta chain. Its target is unknown. These data are taken from a study of response to subunit inactivated influenza vaccine. Via MiXCR, TCRdb re-called the RT-PCR reads, giving one row per CDR3 protein. The data hold around 650,000 distinct CDR3 sequences, with 15% to 18% observed a single time. V lost 4 bases, J lost 2 bases, and 8 bases stayed unmatched. The CDR3 has 16 amino acids. The V gene's germline CDR1 is SEHNR and CDR2 FQNEAQ (reference sequence). The study, taken as a whole, reports: The authors suggested that few new T cells are recruited per seasonal influenza vaccination.

The chain couples TRBV7-9 to TRBJ2-1, with 7 bases identical to TRBD2. The sample in question was PBMCs from blood, obtained about 11 days after vaccination. This TCR was recovered from a man aged 50 to 60 who received an inactivated influenza vaccine. CDR3 nucleotide sequence: TGTGCCAGCAGCTCCCTTAGACTAGCCACCTACAATGAGCAGTTCTTC. This sequence encodes CASSSLRLATYNEQFF.